These 10 T cell receptor beta chains share one sample of origin, sequenced in a study of human T cells and chemical hapten exposure. Time point in this sample: pre-sensitization, week 0. Treatment defined: therapeutic diphenylcyclopropenone sensitization with weekly scalp DPC. TCRdb re-called the RACE reads through MiXCR, storing one row per CDR3 protein. The sample lists 300,000 to 450,000 distinct CDR3 sequences, approximately 5.1% occurring once. Source: whole blood, taken in connection with sensitization to the hapten diphenylcyclopropenone (DPC). The source of these receptors is a woman between 45 and 60 years old with alopecia areata. Some clones in this sample may be carry-over from other donors' samples.

This chain connects TRBV4-3 to TRBJ2-3; perhaps D is TRBD1 or TRBD2 (6 bases each). V gave up 0 bases and J gave up 5 bases, with 21 bases separating them. CDR1 and CDR2 (germline): LGHNA, YSLEER. This CDR3 has 18 residues. The CDR3 DNA sequence: TGCGCCAGCAGCCAAGATTTCTCGGAGCGCCGGGGGCGAGATACGCAGTATTTT. This translates into CASSQDFSERRGRDTQYF.

The chain joins TRBV7-9 to TRBJ2-1; 10 bases line up with TRBD2. The CDR3 is made up of 15 amino acids. The V and J ends lost 5 bases and 8 bases, in that order; junction bases with no gene match: 9. The germline V gene encodes CDR1 SEHNR and CDR2 FQNEAQ (reference sequence). For the CDR3, the DNA is TGTGCCAGCAGCCCTCAGCGGGGGGGCCGGGATGAGCAGTTCTTC. Amino acid sequence: CASSPQRGGRDEQFF. The whole variable domain, remainder taken from reference TRBV7-9 and TRBJ2-1, is DTGVSQNPRHKITKRGQNVTFRCDPISEHNRLYWYRQTLGQGPEFLTYFQNEAQLEKSRLLSDRFSAERPKGSFSTLEIQRTEQGDSAMYLCASSPQRGGRDEQFFGPGTRLTVL.

This clonotype showed up many times. The chain is built from TRBV29-1 and TRBJ1-1; the D gene is possibly TRBD1 (6 bases). Germline V gene data show CDR1 as SQVTM and CDR2 as ANQGSEA. The CDR3 contains 14 residues. The CDR3 DNA reads as TGCAGTCCTGGGGGGGACAAAAAGCGGACTGAAGCTTTCTTT. It codes for CSPGGDKKRTEAFF.

The table lists this clonotype with many counts. The genes are TRBV4-1 and TRBJ1-5; D gene ambiguous. CDR1 is MGHRA and CDR2 is YSYEKL in the germline V gene. The CDR3 consists of 13 residues. Trimming took off 1 base at V and 6 bases at J, with 7 bases between the two ends. CDR3 loop: CASSQVGFQPQHF. CDR3 nucleotide sequence: TGCGCCAGCAGCCAAGTGGGTTTTCAGCCCCAGCATTTT.

This clonotype has just a few counts. The rearrangement joins TRBV20-1 to TRBJ1-2, with 7 bases lining up with TRBD1. Trimming cost V 1 base and J 2 bases; bases outside gene matches: 4. The CDR3 is made up of 14 amino acids. Germline-derived CDR1 and CDR2 are DFQATT and SNEGSKA (reference sequence). For the CDR3, the DNA is TGCAGTGCTAGAGCGGGACAGCCCAACTATGGCTACACCTTC. Its translation is CSARAGQPNYGYTF.

The V gene is TRBV7-2, the J gene TRBJ2-5; D ambiguous. V shed 3 bases and J shed 4 bases, with 12 bases lying between them. CDR3 size: 14 residues. Looked up from germline, CDR1 is SGHTA and CDR2 is FQGNSA. This chain's CDR3 is CASSFMTGIETQYF. As DNA, the CDR3 is TGTGCCAGCAGCTTTATGACCGGAATAGAGACCCAGTACTTC.

This clonotype was seen repeatedly, ten times or more. This chain links TRBV11-2 with TRBJ2-7; D assignment may be TRBD1 or TRBD2 (6 bases each). From germline, CDR1 is SGHAT and CDR2 FQNNGV. The CDR3 is 14 residues long. Trimming removed 2 bases at V and 3 bases at J, with 11 bases between. CDR3 amino acids: CASSLYGGLYEQYF. CDR3 DNA: TGTGCCAGCAGCTTATACGGGGGCCTCTACGAGCAGTACTTC.

This clonotype was observed at least ten times. V is TRBV6-5 and J is TRBJ1-1; a possible D gene is TRBD1 (5 bases). Germline V gene lookup returns CDR1 MNHEY and CDR2 SVGAGI. Trimming took off 0 bases at V and 5 bases at J, with 10 bases between the two ends. The CDR3 length is 14 residues. The CDR3: CASSYSVGTTEAFF. The CDR3 DNA reads TGTGCCAGCAGTTACTCGGTAGGGACGACTGAAGCTTTCTTT.

This clonotype was counted a few times. The rearrangement uses TRBV29-1 and TRBJ1-1; 7 bases map to TRBD1. The length of the CDR3 is 13 residues. Germline lookup yields CDR1 SQVTM and CDR2 ANQGSEA. Trimming took 6 bases from V and 3 from J; bases not matched to a gene: 7. The CDR3 sequence is CSVRRGRDTEAFF. Written as DNA, the CDR3 is TGCAGCGTCCGAAGGGGGCGCGACACTGAAGCTTTCTTT.

In its sample, this clonotype was seen many times. This CDR3 reads CASSLRVFDTQYF. The CDR3 bases are TGTGCCAGCAGTTTACGAGTTTTCGATACGCAGTATTTT. This chain uses TRBV12-3 or TRBV12-4 with TRBJ2-3; no clear D. V lost 2 bases, J lost 6 bases, and 9 bases lay in between. The CDR3 consists of 13 residues.